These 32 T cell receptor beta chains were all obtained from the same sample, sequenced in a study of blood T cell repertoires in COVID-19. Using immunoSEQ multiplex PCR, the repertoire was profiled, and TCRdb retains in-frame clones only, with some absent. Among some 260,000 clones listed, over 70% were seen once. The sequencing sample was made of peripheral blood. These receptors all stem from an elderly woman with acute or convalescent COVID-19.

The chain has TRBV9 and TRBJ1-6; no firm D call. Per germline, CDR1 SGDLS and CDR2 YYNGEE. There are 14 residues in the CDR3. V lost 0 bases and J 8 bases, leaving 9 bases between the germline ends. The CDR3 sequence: CASSVGPPDSPLHF. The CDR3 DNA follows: TGTGCCAGCAGCGTAGGGCCCCCCGATTCACCCCTCCACTTT.

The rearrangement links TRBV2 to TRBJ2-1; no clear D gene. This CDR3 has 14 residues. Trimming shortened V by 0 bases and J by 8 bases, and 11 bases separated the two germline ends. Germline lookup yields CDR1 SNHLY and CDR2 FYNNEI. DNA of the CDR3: TGTGCCAGCAGTGAAGCCCTAGACCGAGATGAGCAGTTCTTC. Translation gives CASSEALDRDEQFF. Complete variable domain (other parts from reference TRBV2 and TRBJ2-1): EPEVTQTPSHQVTQMGQEVILRCVPISNHLYFYWYRQILGQKVEFLVSFYNNEISEKSEIFDDQFSVERPDGSNFTLKIRSTKLEDSAMYFCASSEALDRDEQFFGPGTRLTVL.

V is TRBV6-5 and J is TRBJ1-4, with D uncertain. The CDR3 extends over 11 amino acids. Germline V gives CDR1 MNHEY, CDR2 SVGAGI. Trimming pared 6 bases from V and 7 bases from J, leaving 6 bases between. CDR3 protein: CASRLAEKLFF. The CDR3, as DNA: TGTGCCAGCAGGCTAGCTGAAAAACTGTTTTTT.

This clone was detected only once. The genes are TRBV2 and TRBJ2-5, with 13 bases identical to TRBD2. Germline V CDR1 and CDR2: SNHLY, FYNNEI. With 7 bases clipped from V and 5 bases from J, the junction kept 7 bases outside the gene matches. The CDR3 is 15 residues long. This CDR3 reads CASTRRLAGGETQYF. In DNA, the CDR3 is TGTGCCAGCACCAGAAGACTAGCGGGAGGCGAGACCCAGTACTTC.

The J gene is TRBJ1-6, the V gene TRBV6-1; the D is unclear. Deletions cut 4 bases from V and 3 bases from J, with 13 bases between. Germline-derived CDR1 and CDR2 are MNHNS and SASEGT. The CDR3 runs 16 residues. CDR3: CASSGGSAIYNSPLHF. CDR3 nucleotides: TGTGCCAGCAGTGGAGGGTCAGCTATCTATAATTCACCCCTCCACTTT.

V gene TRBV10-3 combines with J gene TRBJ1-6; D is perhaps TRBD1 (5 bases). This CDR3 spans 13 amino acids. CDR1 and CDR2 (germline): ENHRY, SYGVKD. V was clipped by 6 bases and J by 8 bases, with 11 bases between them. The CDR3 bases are TGTGCCATCAGGGGGACTACGGATTCACCCCTCCACTTT. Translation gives CAIRGTTDSPLHF.

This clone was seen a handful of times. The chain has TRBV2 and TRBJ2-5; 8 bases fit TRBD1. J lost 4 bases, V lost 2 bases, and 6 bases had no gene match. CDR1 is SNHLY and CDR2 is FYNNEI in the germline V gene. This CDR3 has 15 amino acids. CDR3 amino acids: CASSESRGLGETQYF. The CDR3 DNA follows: TGTGCCAGCAGTGAAAGCAGGGGGCTTGGAGAGACCCAGTACTTC.

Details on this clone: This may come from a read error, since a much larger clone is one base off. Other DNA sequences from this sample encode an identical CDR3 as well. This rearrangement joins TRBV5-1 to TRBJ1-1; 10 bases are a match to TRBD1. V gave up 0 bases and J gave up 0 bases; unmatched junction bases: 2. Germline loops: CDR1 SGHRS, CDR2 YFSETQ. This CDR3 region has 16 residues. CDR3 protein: CASSLGQGAMNTEAFF. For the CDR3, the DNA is TGCGCCAGCAGCTTGGGACAGGGGGCCATGAACACTGAAGCTTTCTTT.

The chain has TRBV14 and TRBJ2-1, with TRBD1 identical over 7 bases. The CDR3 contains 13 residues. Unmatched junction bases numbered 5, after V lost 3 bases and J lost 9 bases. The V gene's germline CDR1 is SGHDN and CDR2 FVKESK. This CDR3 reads CASSQLGQSEQFF. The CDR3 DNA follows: TGTGCCAGCAGCCAGTTGGGACAGAGTGAGCAGTTCTTC.

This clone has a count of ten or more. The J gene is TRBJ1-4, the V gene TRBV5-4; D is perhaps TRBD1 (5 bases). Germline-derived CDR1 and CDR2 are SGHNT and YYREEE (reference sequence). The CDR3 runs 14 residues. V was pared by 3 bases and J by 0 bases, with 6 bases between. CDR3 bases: TGTGCCAGCAGCTCACAGGCAACTAATGAAAAACTGTTTTTT. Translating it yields CASSSQATNEKLFF.

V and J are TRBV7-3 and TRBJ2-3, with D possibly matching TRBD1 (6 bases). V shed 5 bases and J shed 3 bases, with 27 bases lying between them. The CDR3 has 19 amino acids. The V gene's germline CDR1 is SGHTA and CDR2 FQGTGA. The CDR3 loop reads CASSREDPAGDGETDTQYF. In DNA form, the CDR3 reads TGTGCCAGCAGCCGTGAAGATCCAGCAGGGGACGGGGAGACAGATACGCAGTATTTT.

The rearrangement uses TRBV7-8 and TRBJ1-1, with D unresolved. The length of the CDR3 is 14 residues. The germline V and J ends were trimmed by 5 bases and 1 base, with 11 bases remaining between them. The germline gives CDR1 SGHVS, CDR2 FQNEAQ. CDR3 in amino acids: CASSTVRENTEAFF. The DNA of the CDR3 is TGTGCCAGCAGCACCGTTCGGGAGAACACTGAAGCTTTCTTT.

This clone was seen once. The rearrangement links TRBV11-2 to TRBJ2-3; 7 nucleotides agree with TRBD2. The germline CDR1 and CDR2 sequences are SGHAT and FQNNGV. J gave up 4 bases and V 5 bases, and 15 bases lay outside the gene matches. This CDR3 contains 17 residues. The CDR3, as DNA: TGTGCCAGCAGCCTAGGCGGGGGACGGAAGACCTCAGATACGCAGTATTTT. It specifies CASSLGGGRKTSDTQYF.

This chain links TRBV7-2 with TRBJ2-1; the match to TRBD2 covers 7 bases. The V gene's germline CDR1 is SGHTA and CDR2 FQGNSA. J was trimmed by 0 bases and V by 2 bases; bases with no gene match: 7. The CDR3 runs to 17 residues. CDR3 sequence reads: CASSLSLADSSYNEQFF. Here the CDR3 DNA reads TGTGCCAGCAGCTTATCCCTAGCGGATAGCTCCTACAATGAGCAGTTCTTC.

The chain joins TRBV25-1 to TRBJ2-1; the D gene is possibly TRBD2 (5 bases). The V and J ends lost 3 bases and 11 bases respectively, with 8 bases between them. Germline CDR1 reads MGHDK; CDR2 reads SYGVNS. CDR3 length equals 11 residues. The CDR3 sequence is CASSERVKQFF. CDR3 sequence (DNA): TGTGCCAGCAGTGAGAGGGTGAAGCAGTTCTTC.

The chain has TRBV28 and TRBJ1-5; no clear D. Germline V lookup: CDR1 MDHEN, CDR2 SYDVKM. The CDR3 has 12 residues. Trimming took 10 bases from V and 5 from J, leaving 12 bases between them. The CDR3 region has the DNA TGTGCCACCCAGAGCGGAGATCAGCCCCAGCATTTT. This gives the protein CATQSGDQPQHF.

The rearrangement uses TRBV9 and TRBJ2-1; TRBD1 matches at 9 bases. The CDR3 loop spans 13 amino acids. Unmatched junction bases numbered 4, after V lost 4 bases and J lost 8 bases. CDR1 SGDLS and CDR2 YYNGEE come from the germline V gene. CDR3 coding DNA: TGTGCCAGCAGCAGGGACAGGGCTCATGAGCAGTTCTTC. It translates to CASSRDRAHEQFF.

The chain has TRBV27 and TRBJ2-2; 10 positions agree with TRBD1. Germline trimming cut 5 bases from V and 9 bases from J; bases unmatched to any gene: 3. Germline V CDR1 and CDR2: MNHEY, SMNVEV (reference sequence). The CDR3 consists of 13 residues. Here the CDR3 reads CASSRQGARELFF. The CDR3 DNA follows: TGTGCCAGCAGTCGACAGGGGGCGAGGGAGCTGTTTTTT.

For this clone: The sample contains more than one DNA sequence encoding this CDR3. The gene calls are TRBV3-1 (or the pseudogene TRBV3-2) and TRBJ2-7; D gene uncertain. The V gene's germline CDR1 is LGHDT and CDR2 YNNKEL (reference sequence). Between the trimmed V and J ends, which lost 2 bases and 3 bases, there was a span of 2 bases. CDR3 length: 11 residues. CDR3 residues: CASSQLYEQYF. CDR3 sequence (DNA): TGTGCCAGCAGCCAACTCTACGAGCAGTACTTC.

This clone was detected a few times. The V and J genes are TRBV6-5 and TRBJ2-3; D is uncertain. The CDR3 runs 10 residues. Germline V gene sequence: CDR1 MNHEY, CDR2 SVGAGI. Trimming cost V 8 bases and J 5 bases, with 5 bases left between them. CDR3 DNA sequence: TGTGCCAGCGGTAGAGATACGCAGTATTTT. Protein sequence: CASGRDTQYF.

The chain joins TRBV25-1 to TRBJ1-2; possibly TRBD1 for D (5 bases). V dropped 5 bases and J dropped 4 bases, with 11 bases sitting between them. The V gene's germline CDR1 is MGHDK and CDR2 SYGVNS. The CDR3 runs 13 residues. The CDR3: CASSQGAAYGYTF. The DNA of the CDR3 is TGTGCCAGCAGTCAAGGGGCGGCCTATGGCTACACCTTC.

CDR3 in amino acids: CASSQEGRGLLNYGYTF. The CDR3 bases are TGTGCCAGCAGCCAAGAGGGCAGGGGGCTACTTAACTATGGCTACACCTTC. The chain uses TRBV4-2 and TRBJ1-2; 8 bases are a match to TRBD1. The CDR3 is 17 residues long. Germline trimming cut 0 bases from V and 1 base from J; bases unmatched to any gene: 7. Germline V gene lookup returns CDR1 LGHNA and CDR2 YNFKEQ.

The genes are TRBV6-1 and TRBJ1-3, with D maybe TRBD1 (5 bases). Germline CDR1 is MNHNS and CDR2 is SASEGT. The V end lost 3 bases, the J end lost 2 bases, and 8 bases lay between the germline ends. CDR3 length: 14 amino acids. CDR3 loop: CASSDPGAGNTIYF. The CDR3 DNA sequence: TGTGCCAGCAGTGATCCGGGGGCTGGAAACACCATATATTTT.

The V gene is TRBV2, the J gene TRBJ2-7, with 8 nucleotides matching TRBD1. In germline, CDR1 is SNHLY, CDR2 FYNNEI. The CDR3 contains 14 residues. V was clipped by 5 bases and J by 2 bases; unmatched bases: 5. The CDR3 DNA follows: TGTGCCAGCAGTCTCGACAGGGGCCCCTACGAGCAGTACTTC. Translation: CASSLDRGPYEQYF.

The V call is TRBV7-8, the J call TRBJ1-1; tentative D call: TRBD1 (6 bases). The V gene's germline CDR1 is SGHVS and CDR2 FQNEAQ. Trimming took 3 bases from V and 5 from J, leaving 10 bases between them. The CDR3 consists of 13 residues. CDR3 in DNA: TGTGCCAGCAGCTTCAGGGGAGGGACTGAAGCTTTCTTT. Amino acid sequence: CASSFRGGTEAFF.

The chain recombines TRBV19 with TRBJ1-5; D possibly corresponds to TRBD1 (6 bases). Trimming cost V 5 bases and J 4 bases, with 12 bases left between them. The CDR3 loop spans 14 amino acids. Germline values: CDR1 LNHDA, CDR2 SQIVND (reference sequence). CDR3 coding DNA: TGTGCCAGTAGTCGGGACAACAGGAATCAGCCCCAGCATTTT. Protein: CASSRDNRNQPQHF.

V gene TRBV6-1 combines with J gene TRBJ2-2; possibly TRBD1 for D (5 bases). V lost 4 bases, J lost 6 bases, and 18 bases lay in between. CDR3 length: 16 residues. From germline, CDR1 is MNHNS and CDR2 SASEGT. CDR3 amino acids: CASSAGKGMRSGELFF. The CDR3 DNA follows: TGTGCCAGCAGTGCTGGGAAGGGGATGAGATCCGGGGAGCTGTTTTTT.

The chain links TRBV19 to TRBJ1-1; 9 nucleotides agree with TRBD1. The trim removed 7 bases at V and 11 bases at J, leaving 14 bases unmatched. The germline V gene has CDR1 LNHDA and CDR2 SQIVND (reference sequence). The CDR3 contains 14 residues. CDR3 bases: TGTGCCAGTACCCCGGACAGGGGACGGAGGGAGGCTTTCTTT. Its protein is CASTPDRGRREAFF. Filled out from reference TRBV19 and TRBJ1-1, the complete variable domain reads DGGITQSPKYLFRKEGQNVTLSCEQNLNHDAMYWYRQDPGQGLRLIYYSQIVNDFQKGDIAEGYSVSREKKESFPLTVTSAQKNPTAFYLCASTPDRGRREAFFGQGTRLTVV.

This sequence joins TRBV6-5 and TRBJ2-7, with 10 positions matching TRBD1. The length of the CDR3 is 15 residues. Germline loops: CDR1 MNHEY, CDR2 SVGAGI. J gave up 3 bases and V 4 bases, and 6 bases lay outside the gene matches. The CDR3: CASSSTGTGVYEQYF. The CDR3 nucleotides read TGTGCCAGCAGTTCAACCGGGACAGGGGTCTACGAGCAGTACTTC.

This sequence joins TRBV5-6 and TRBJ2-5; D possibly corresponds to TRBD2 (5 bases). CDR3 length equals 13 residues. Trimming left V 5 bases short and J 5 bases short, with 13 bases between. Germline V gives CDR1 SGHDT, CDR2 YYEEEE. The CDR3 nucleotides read TGTGCCAGCAGGTACGGGGTCGGGGAGACCCAGTACTTC. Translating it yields CASRYGVGETQYF.

The CDR3 nucleotides read TGCGCCAGCAGCCAAGCGAGCGGGGGGAACAATGAGCAGTTCTTC. This gives the protein CASSQASGGNNEQFF. The chain carries TRBV4-1 and TRBJ2-1, with 9 nucleotides matching TRBD2. V was pared by 1 base and J by 5 bases, with 3 bases of the junction left unmatched. This CDR3 is 15 amino acids long. Germline CDR1 is MGHRA and CDR2 is YSYEKL.

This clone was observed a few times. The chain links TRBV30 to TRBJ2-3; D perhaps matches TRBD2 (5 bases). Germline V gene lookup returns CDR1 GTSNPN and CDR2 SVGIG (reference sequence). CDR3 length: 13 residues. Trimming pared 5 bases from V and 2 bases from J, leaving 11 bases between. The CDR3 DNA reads TGTGCCTGGTCTCAGCGGACCACAGATACGCAGTATTTT. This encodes CAWSQRTTDTQYF. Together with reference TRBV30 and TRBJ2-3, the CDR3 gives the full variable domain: SQTIHQWPATLVQPVGSPLSLECTVEGTSNPNLYWYRQAAGRGLQLLFYSVGIGQISSEVPQNLSASRPQDRQFILSSKKLLLSDSGFYLCAWSQRTTDTQYFGPGTRLTVL.